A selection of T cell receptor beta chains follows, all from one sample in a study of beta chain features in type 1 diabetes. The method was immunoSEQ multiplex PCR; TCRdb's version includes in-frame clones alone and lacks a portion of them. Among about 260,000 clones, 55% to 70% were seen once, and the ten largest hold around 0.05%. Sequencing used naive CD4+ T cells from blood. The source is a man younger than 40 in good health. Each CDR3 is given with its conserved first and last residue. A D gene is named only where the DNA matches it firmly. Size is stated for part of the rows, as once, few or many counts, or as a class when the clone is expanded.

CDR3: CAWRKPNYSPLHF
DNA: TGTGCCTGGCGAAAGCCTAACTATTCACCCCTCCACTTT
D: .
V: TRBV30
J: TRBJ1-6
size: .

CDR3: CASSGGRSYEQYF
DNA: TGTGCCAGCAGCGGGGGACGGAGCTACGAGCAGTACTTC
D: .
V: TRBV2
J: TRBJ2-7
size: .

CDR3: CASSHSRTGPSNTEAFF
DNA: TGCGCCAGCAGTCATTCAAGGACAGGACCCTCGAACACTGAAGCTTTCTTT
D: TRBD1
V: TRBV23-1
J: TRBJ1-1
size: .

CDR3: CASSQERSYGYTF
DNA: TGTGCCAGCAGCCAAGAACGGTCCTATGGCTACACCTTC
D: .
V: TRBV4-2
J: TRBJ1-2
size: few

CDR3: CSAQGTSNSPLHF
DNA: TGCAGCGCTCAGGGGACATCCAATTCACCCCTCCACTTT
D: .
V: TRBV29-1
J: TRBJ1-6
size: .

CDR3: CASSTGQGNDEQFF
DNA: TGTGCCAGCAGCACGGGACAGGGGAACGATGAGCAGTTCTTC
D: TRBD1
V: TRBV7-9
J: TRBJ2-1
size: .

CDR3: CASSLRRADEAFF
DNA: TGTGCCAGCAGCTTACGCAGGGCTGATGAAGCTTTCTTT
D: .
V: TRBV7-2
J: TRBJ1-1
size: few

CDR3: CASSDYPTDTQYF
DNA: TGTGCCAGTTCGGACTACCCCACAGATACGCAGTATTTT
D: .
V: TRBV9
J: TRBJ2-3
size: .

CDR3: CASSGLAGTDTQYF
DNA: TGTGCCAGCTCCGGACTAGCAGGCACAGATACGCAGTATTTT
D: TRBD2
V: TRBV5-6
J: TRBJ2-3
size: .

CDR3: CAWSGQPNTEAFF
DNA: TGTGCCTGGAGTGGACAACCGAACACTGAAGCTTTCTTT
D: .
V: TRBV30
J: TRBJ1-1
size: .

CDR3: CASSEEGTGNSPLHF
DNA: TGTGCCAGCAGTGAAGAAGGGACAGGGAATTCACCCCTCCACTTT
D: TRBD1
V: TRBV2
J: TRBJ1-6
size: few

CDR3: CASSEWAGSSRNEQFF
DNA: TGTGCCAGCAGTGAATGGGCAGGGAGTAGTCGCAATGAGCAGTTCTTC
D: .
V: TRBV25-1
J: TRBJ2-1
size: .

CDR3: CASSQDFEKAGLAYNEQFF
DNA: TGTGCCAGCAGCCAAGATTTTGAGAAGGCGGGACTAGCCTACAATGAGCAGTTCTTC
D: TRBD2
V: TRBV14
J: TRBJ2-1
size: few

CDR3: CAISERRETQYF
DNA: TGTGCCATCAGTGAAAGGCGGGAGACCCAGTACTTC
D: .
V: TRBV10-3
J: TRBJ2-5
size: .

CDR3: CASKLLTDTQYF
DNA: TGTGCCAGCAAATTGCTGACCGATACGCAGTATTTT
D: .
V: TRBV7-2
J: TRBJ2-3
size: .

CDR3: CASSGTNEQFF
DNA: TGTGCCAGCAGTGGCACAAATGAGCAGTTCTTC
D: .
V: TRBV25-1
J: TRBJ2-1
size: .

CDR3: CASSLTGVETQYF
DNA: TGTGCCAGCAGTTTAACGGGAGTAGAGACCCAGTACTTC
D: .
V: TRBV27
J: TRBJ2-5
size: .

CDR3: CASSDSGRGSTNTGELFF
DNA: TGTGCCAGCTCCGACAGCGGGAGGGGCAGCACGAACACCGGGGAGCTGTTTTTT
D: TRBD2
V: TRBV9
J: TRBJ2-2
size: .

CDR3: CASSQEGTQAGELFF
DNA: TGCGCCAGCAGCCAAGAAGGGACGCAGGCCGGGGAGCTGTTTTTT
D: .
V: TRBV4-3
J: TRBJ2-2
size: .

CDR3: CASSEPSGKGGGELFF
DNA: TGTGCCAGCAGTGAACCTAGCGGCAAAGGGGGCGGGGAGCTGTTTTTT
D: .
V: TRBV25-1
J: TRBJ2-2
size: .

CDR3: CSVDRGAGPYEQYF
DNA: TGCAGCGTTGATAGAGGCGCTGGGCCCTACGAGCAGTACTTC
D: .
V: TRBV29-1
J: TRBJ2-7
size: .

CDR3: CASSARTDSEQFF
DNA: TGTGCCAGCAGCGCCCGGACTGATAGTGAGCAGTTCTTC
D: .
V: TRBV9
J: TRBJ2-1
size: .

CDR3: CASSPGGAGKNIQYF
DNA: TGTGCCAGCAGTCCCGGGGGGGCGGGCAAAAACATTCAGTACTTC
D: TRBD2
V: TRBV28
J: TRBJ2-4
size: .

CDR3: CASRSGSKANTGELFF
DNA: TGTGCCAGCAGGTCCGGGTCGAAGGCGAACACCGGGGAGCTGTTTTTT
D: .
V: TRBV2
J: TRBJ2-2
size: .

CDR3: CASSQLTGIQETQYF
DNA: TGTGCCAGCAGCCAACTGACAGGGATTCAAGAGACCCAGTACTTC
D: TRBD1
V: TRBV14
J: TRBJ2-5
size: .

CDR3: CASRGTGSTDTQYF
DNA: TGTGCCAGCAGGGGGACAGGAAGCACAGATACGCAGTATTTT
D: TRBD1
V: TRBV7-2
J: TRBJ2-3
size: .

CDR3: CASSPDREITGELFF
DNA: TGTGCCAGCAGTCCCGACAGGGAGATCACCGGGGAGCTGTTTTTT
D: TRBD1
V: TRBV2
J: TRBJ2-2
size: .

CDR3: CASSVDGISPLHF
DNA: TGTGCCAGCAGCGTAGATGGAATCTCACCCCTCCACTTT
D: .
V: TRBV9
J: TRBJ1-6
size: .

CDR3: CSVEEVPQETQYF
DNA: TGCAGCGTTGAAGAGGTCCCACAAGAGACCCAGTACTTC
D: .
V: TRBV29-1
J: TRBJ2-5
size: .

CDR3: CSVDVGDRGLREQYF
DNA: TGCAGCGTGGACGTGGGGGACAGGGGCCTCCGCGAGCAGTACTTC
D: TRBD1
V: TRBV29-1
J: TRBJ2-7
size: .

CDR3: CASSLGQNQETQYF
DNA: TGCGCCAGCAGCTTGGGACAGAACCAAGAGACCCAGTACTTC
D: .
V: TRBV5-1
J: TRBJ2-5
size: .

CDR3: CASSQGDTQYF
DNA: TGTGCCAGCAGCCAAGGAGATACGCAGTATTTT
D: .
V: TRBV14
J: TRBJ2-3
size: few

CDR3: CASSATGGSDTQYF
DNA: TGTGCCAGCAGTGCGACAGGGGGTTCAGATACGCAGTATTTT
D: TRBD1
V: TRBV6-1
J: TRBJ2-3
size: .

CDR3: CAWRDVLVLRGETQYF
DNA: TGTGCCTGGAGAGACGTCCTGGTTTTAAGGGGAGAGACCCAGTACTTC
D: .
V: TRBV30
J: TRBJ2-5
size: .

CDR3: CSVAGSNQPQHF
DNA: TGCAGCGTTGCTGGTAGCAATCAGCCCCAGCATTTT
D: .
V: TRBV29-1
J: TRBJ1-5
size: .

CDR3: CASSSRTVSYEQYF
DNA: TGTGCCAGCAGCTCCCGGACAGTCTCCTACGAGCAGTACTTC
D: .
V: TRBV7-9
J: TRBJ2-7
size: .

CDR3: CASSVPGLGETQYF
DNA: TGTGCCAGCAGCGTACCGGGACTGGGTGAGACCCAGTACTTC
D: .
V: TRBV7-8
J: TRBJ2-5
size: .

CDR3: CSVEGGDGGYTF
DNA: TGCAGCGTTGAAGGGGGTGACGGTGGCTACACCTTC
D: .
V: TRBV29-1
J: TRBJ1-2
size: .

CDR3: CSADVETQYF
DNA: TGCAGTGCCGATGTAGAGACCCAGTACTTC
D: .
V: TRBV20-1
J: TRBJ2-5
size: .

CDR3: CASSPPGGLDNEQFF
DNA: TGTGCCAGCTCACCTCCAGGGGGCCTGGACAATGAGCAGTTCTTC
D: TRBD1
V: TRBV18
J: TRBJ2-1
size: few

CDR3: CASSVVPNTEAFF
DNA: TGTGCCAGCAGCGTAGTTCCGAACACTGAAGCTTTCTTT
D: .
V: TRBV9
J: TRBJ1-1
size: .

CDR3: CSAKGIGQASGEQYF
DNA: TGCAGCGCTAAAGGGATCGGACAGGCGTCCGGCGAGCAGTACTTC
D: TRBD1
V: TRBV29-1
J: TRBJ2-7
size: once

CDR3: CASSKVQPYEQYF
DNA: TGTGCCAGCAGCAAAGTACAGCCCTACGAGCAGTACTTC
D: .
V: TRBV7-9
J: TRBJ2-7
size: .

CDR3: CAWRASINQPQHF
DNA: TGTGCCTGGAGGGCTTCTATCAATCAGCCCCAGCATTTT
D: .
V: TRBV30
J: TRBJ1-5
size: .

CDR3: CSVVGTSGSYEQYF
DNA: TGCAGCGTAGTCGGGACTAGCGGGAGTTACGAGCAGTACTTC
D: TRBD2
V: TRBV29-1
J: TRBJ2-7
size: .

CDR3: CASSQGPGRVDEQFF
DNA: TGTGCCAGCAGCCAAGGGCCGGGGAGGGTTGATGAGCAGTTCTTC
D: TRBD2
V: TRBV4-2
J: TRBJ2-1
size: .

CDR3: CASSATVGGNEQFF
DNA: TGTGCCAGCAGTGCAACCGTCGGCGGCAATGAGCAGTTCTTC
D: .
V: TRBV28
J: TRBJ2-1
size: .

CDR3: CAWALDEAFF
DNA: TGTGCCTGGGCTCTCGATGAAGCTTTCTTT
D: .
V: TRBV30
J: TRBJ1-1
size: few

CDR3: CASGLAGGPSDTQYF
DNA: TGTGCCAGCGGACTAGCGGGAGGGCCTTCGGATACGCAGTATTTT
D: TRBD2
V: TRBV2
J: TRBJ2-3
size: .